These 10 T cell receptor beta chains share one sample of origin, sequenced in a study of beta chain features in type 1 diabetes. Expressed TCRB transcripts were sequenced because the isolated RNA had all been reverse transcribed beforehand. The method was immunoSEQ multiplex PCR; TCRdb's version includes in-frame clones alone and lacks a portion of them. This sample has over 700,000 clones, with around a sixth found just once. Sequencing was performed on naive CD4+ T cells from blood. These receptors originate from a woman between 18 and 29 years old in good health.

This clone occurred a few times. This rearrangement joins TRBV7-2 to TRBJ2-1; the D is unclear. Trimming removed 3 bases from V and 4 bases from J, with 10 bases in between. CDR3 length: 14 residues. The germline gives CDR1 SGHTA, CDR2 FQGNSA. The CDR3 sequence: CASSFFGGYNEQFF. DNA for the CDR3: TGTGCCAGCAGCTTCTTTGGCGGTTACAATGAGCAGTTCTTC.

The genes are TRBV28 and TRBJ1-1, with D perhaps matching TRBD1 (5 bases). Germline CDR1 MDHEN, CDR2 SYDVKM. V lost 2 bases, J lost 7 bases, and 11 bases lay in between. The CDR3 contains 13 residues. The CDR3 bases are TGTGCCAGCAGTTTAATTTCAAGGGGTGAAGCTTTCTTT. Translating it yields CASSLISRGEAFF.

This clone appeared a few times. J is TRBJ2-5 and V is TRBV28, with TRBD2 identical over 8 bases. V shed 6 bases and J 4 bases; nucleotides not matched to a gene: 10. The CDR3 loop spans 15 amino acids. CDR1 and CDR2 (germline): MDHEN, SYDVKM. CDR3 in amino acids: CASSPWLAGRETQYF. The CDR3 DNA follows: TGTGCCAGCAGCCCTTGGCTAGCGGGTCGAGAGACCCAGTACTTC.

CDR3 nucleotide sequence: TGTGCCAGCAGTTACTACGAAGGTATCGGGGTTTTGGCTTTCTTT. Amino acid sequence: CASSYYEGIGVLAFF. The V and J genes are TRBV6-5 and TRBJ1-1; no clear D gene. The V gene's germline CDR1 is MNHEY and CDR2 SVGAGI. The V end lost 1 base, the J end lost 11 bases, and 20 bases lay between the germline ends. The CDR3 length is 15 residues.

A few counts support this clone. The sample contains more than one DNA sequence encoding this CDR3. This chain joins TRBV28 and TRBJ1-2; a weak D match, TRBD1 (6 bases). Germline CDR1 is MDHEN and CDR2 is SYDVKM. Deletions cut 8 bases from V and 10 bases from J, with 14 bases between. The CDR3 loop spans 11 amino acids. The chain's CDR3 is CASGRGAAYTF. CDR3 DNA sequence: TGTGCCAGCGGGCGGGGGGCTGCCTACACCTTC.

The chain links TRBV2 to TRBJ1-5, with D possibly TRBD1 on 5 matching bases. V was pared by 2 bases and J by 4 bases, with 9 bases between. Germline values: CDR1 SNHLY, CDR2 FYNNEI. The CDR3 has 14 residues. CDR3 sequence (DNA): TGTGCCAGCAGTGAAAGTGGGGCTAATCAGCCCCAGCATTTT. Its protein product is CASSESGANQPQHF.

This clone came up a few times. The chain couples TRBV7-2 to TRBJ2-5, with a weak D call TRBD2 (5 bases). The CDR3 contains 17 residues. Germline assignment: CDR1 SGHTA and CDR2 FQGNSA. The germline V and J ends were trimmed by 5 bases and 4 bases, with 23 bases remaining between them. CDR3 DNA sequence: TGTGCCAGCAGCCGGCATCGGAGGTTAACGGGTCCAGAGACCCAGTACTTC. Translating gives CASSRHRRLTGPETQYF.

This chain connects TRBV28 to TRBJ1-2; maybe TRBD1 (5 bases). The germline V and J ends were trimmed by 5 bases and 10 bases, with 17 bases remaining between them. CDR1 and CDR2 from the germline V gene are MDHEN and SYDVKM. This CDR3 is built from 13 residues. CDR3 nucleotides: TGTGCCAGCAGTCCCCCCCGACCAGGGCTCTACACCTTC. It specifies CASSPPRPGLYTF.

The chain couples TRBV14 to TRBJ2-3; tentative D call: TRBD2 (6 bases). The CDR3 has 20 residues. The V gene's germline CDR1 is SGHDN and CDR2 FVKESK. The ends were cut back, 0 bases at V and 0 bases at J, with 22 bases in the middle. Written as DNA, the CDR3 is TGTGCCAGCAGCCAAGAAGTTCCCTGGGAGGCCGTGACTAGCACAGATACGCAGTATTTT. As protein: CASSQEVPWEAVTSTDTQYF.

The rearrangement links TRBV10-3 to TRBJ2-7; a possible D gene is TRBD1 (5 bases). This CDR3 is built from 16 residues. V gave up 4 bases and J gave up 4 bases, with 20 bases separating them. Per the germline V gene, CDR1 is ENHRY and CDR2 is SYGVKD. The CDR3 coding sequence is TGTGCCATCAGTGCGGTCCAGGGTTATAGGGCTTACGAGCAGTACTTC. This encodes CAISAVQGYRAYEQYF.